The T cell receptor beta chain described here comes from a study of human T cells and chemical hapten exposure (dated by TCRdb to the early 2020s). A note on the overall study: For sensitization, 2% DPC in acetone was applied to a 2 cm by 2 cm area of upper inner arm skin. Libraries were combined into a pool for sequencing, and differences in TCR yield between samples came mainly from small differences in library volumes within the pool. Roughly 30 alopecia patients provided blood for TCR sequencing at one to four time points (pre-sensitization, 2, 6 and 24 weeks). Patch testing on the upper back used Finn chambers containing 0.01% DPC, with scoring done after 6 days according to International Contact Dermatitis Research Group standards. Throughout the roughly 25-week study period, patients were also given weekly therapeutic DPC doses on the scalp. Blood was sampled from patients pre-sensitization (week 0) and at 2, 6 and about 24 weeks after DPC sensitization. Peripheral blood TCR repertoire changes were tracked in vivo in alopecia patients during primary and secondary sensitization to the hapten diphenylcyclopropenone (DPC). Most of the patients in the cohort were female, and the cohort covered alopecia areata with under or over 50% scalp involvement, alopecia totalis and alopecia universalis.

During library preparation, unique molecular identifiers were attached to individual cDNA molecules so that TCRs could be counted quantitatively and reproducibly. Both TCR alpha and TCR beta chains were sequenced from each blood RNA sample. Per the original workflow: A median of approximately 96,000 TCRs per sample was observed, with a range of about 20,000 to 700,000. V, J and CDR3 annotation of the TCR reads was carried out using the Decombinator software suite. For PS versus PT1 abundance plots, all samples were subsampled to the same number of TCRs (28,000). TCRs were defined as expanded if absent before sensitization and observed at least eight times at the 2-week time point. TCRdb redid the processing of the public reads, applying fastp at Q25 and MiXCR, and retained in-frame beta chains. Records with the same CDR3 protein are collapsed into one entry carrying the most frequent genes and DNA. The V and J calls come from TCRdb's annotation, not from the publication. The sample profile shows 2,400 or so distinct CDR3 sequences; roughly 45% of them were found once. The ten most abundant clones make up about 9.5% of the sample.

The sample's treatment or condition label, decoded: therapeutic diphenylcyclopropenone sensitization with weekly scalp DPC. At each patch-test visit, blood was drawn before the patch test was applied. To be eligible, patients had to be aged 18 to 70, diagnosed with alopecia and judged suitable for DPC therapy, while pregnant patients were excluded. Unfractionated whole blood was collected in Tempus Blood RNA tubes, and total RNA was extracted from that blood. On this clonotype itself: Its antigen remains unidentified. No much larger clonotype is one base removed from it; base qualities were not supplied.

What the research found in general, with its limitations: Repeated subsampling changed both the strength of the expansion versus patch-test correlation and the threshold at which the correlation became significant. DPC sensitization did not change how many TCRs were above 1 in 1000 frequency, and no evidence was found of alterations in global repertoire structure. All patients had alopecia, a presumed autoimmune disease, so their immune response might differ from that of healthy individuals. The number of PT1 expanded TCRs positively correlated with patch test score, significant at thresholds 8, 16 and 32 but not 4. Expanded TCRs formed significantly more large CDR3 similarity clusters than pre-sensitization or healthy control sets, consistent with antigen-driven responses.

The sequence came from an adult with alopecia areata. Some clones in this sample may be carry-over from other donors' samples. This table probably holds off-target reads from a library built for another chain. Specimen: whole blood, collected before DPC sensitization or 2, 6, or about 24 weeks after (not recorded which).

CDR3 reads: CASSLATGQKETQYF. The bases read TGTGCCAGCAGCTTAGCAACGGGACAGAAAGAGACCCAGTACTTC. The rearrangement combines TRBV7-8 with TRBJ2-5, and TRBD1 matches 7 of the central bases. The CDR3 numbers 15 residues from cysteine through phenylalanine. The only DNA kept is the CDR3, 45 bases in frame from the first base. CDR1 and CDR2 (SGHVS, FQNEAQ) derive from the germline V gene. The junction shows trimming of 0 bases on V and 3 bases on J, and the gene matches do not reach 4 bases of it.